This T cell receptor beta chain was sequenced in a study of blood T cell repertoires in COVID-19. Sequenced by immunoSEQ multiplex PCR; TCRdb stores in-frame clones only, minus some. This table holds around 100,000 clones, roughly 72% found once. V lost 2 bases to trimming and J lost 7 bases, with 12 bases between them. The germline gives CDR1 SGHAT, CDR2 FQNNGV. This CDR3 comprises 14 residues. This chain joins TRBV11-2 and TRBJ2-1; TRBD1 is a possible D gene (5 bases). Input material: peripheral blood. The clonotype originates from a man older than 75 with acute or convalescent COVID-19. CDR3 in DNA: TGTGCCAGCAGCTTAAGTGGGAACAGGAATGAGCAGTTCTTC. It encodes CASSLSGNRNEQFF.